A selection of T cell receptor beta chains follows, all from one sample in a study of CD8+CD57+ T cells in acquired aplastic anemia. TCRdb fed the reads into MiXCR, producing one record per CDR3 protein. The sample lists about 260,000 distinct CDR3 sequences; approximately 82% were seen once. Sequencing was performed on sorted CD4+, CD8+, or CD8+CD57+ T cells (not recorded which) from PBMCs. The receptor set was obtained from a human donor with aplastic anemia. Each CDR3 is given with its conserved first and last residue. Fields, in order: J gene, D gene, V gene, clone size, CDR3 DNA, CDR3 protein. A D gene is named only where the DNA matches it firmly. Size is stated for part of the rows, as once, few or many counts, or as a class when the clone is expanded.

j_call: TRBJ2-3
d_call: TRBD2
v_call: TRBV2
clone_size: -
cdr3_nt: TGTTCCAGCGGGGACGGGGCCACAGATACGCAGTTT
cdr3_aa: CSSGDGATDTQF

j_call: TRBJ2-7
d_call: -
v_call: TRBV24-1
clone_size: -
cdr3_nt: TGTGCCACCAGTGATTTTCGGGGATACGAGCAGTACTTC
cdr3_aa: CATSDFRGYEQYF

j_call: TRBJ2-1
d_call: TRBD2
v_call: TRBV11-1
clone_size: -
cdr3_nt: TGTGCCAGCAGCTTAGCACACGGGAGGGGGAGCGATGAGCAGTTCTTC
cdr3_aa: CASSLAHGRGSDEQFF

j_call: TRBJ1-2
d_call: -
v_call: TRBV7-9
clone_size: -
cdr3_nt: TGTGCCAGCAGCTTGAAAAGAAGCGGGGGGTGCGGTGAGACCTTC
cdr3_aa: CASSLKRSGGCGETF

j_call: TRBJ1-5
d_call: -
v_call: TRBV10-1
clone_size: few
cdr3_nt: TGCGCCAGCAGTGATAGTCCGACCCCGTTTAGGGGAAATCAGCCCCAGCATTTT
cdr3_aa: CASSDSPTPFRGNQPQHF

j_call: TRBJ1-6
d_call: TRBD1
v_call: TRBV7-8
clone_size: -
cdr3_nt: TGTGCCAGCAGCCTCAAGGACAGGGGGGTACCATCACCCCTCCACTTT
cdr3_aa: CASSLKDRGVPSPLHF

j_call: TRBJ2-7
d_call: -
v_call: TRBV7-8
clone_size: once
cdr3_nt: TGTGCCAGCAGCTTTAGTCCAGGCGGGACATCCCTTTCCTACTTC
cdr3_aa: CASSFSPGGTSLSYF

j_call: TRBJ2-3
d_call: -
v_call: TRBV7-2
clone_size: few
cdr3_nt: TGTGCCAGCAGCTACACTCGGATTGAACTCACAGATACGCAGTATTTT
cdr3_aa: CASSYTRIELTDTQYF

j_call: TRBJ2-3
d_call: -
v_call: TRBV19
clone_size: -
cdr3_nt: TGTGCCAGCGGGATCTCAGGGGCGGTAGATACGCAGTATTTT
cdr3_aa: CASGISGAVDTQYF

j_call: TRBJ1-1
d_call: -
v_call: TRBV19
clone_size: -
cdr3_nt: TGTTCCACCTTCCGGGACAAATCTTTCTTT
cdr3_aa: CSTFRDKSFF

j_call: TRBJ1-1
d_call: TRBD1
v_call: TRBV20-1
clone_size: -
cdr3_nt: TGCAGTGCTAGAGCGGGACAGGGGAAGTCTTTCTTT
cdr3_aa: CSARAGQGKSFF

j_call: TRBJ2-7
d_call: -
v_call: TRBV15
clone_size: -
cdr3_nt: TGTGCCACCAGCAGGGGCTCCAGCCAAGATGCGCAGTACTTC
cdr3_aa: CATSRGSSQDAQYF

j_call: TRBJ2-1
d_call: TRBD2
v_call: TRBV7-8
clone_size: -
cdr3_nt: TGTGCCAGCAGCGTAGCGGGAGACTCCGATACGCAGTATTTCTTC
cdr3_aa: CASSVAGDSDTQYFF

j_call: TRBJ2-5
d_call: -
v_call: TRBV6-4
clone_size: -
cdr3_nt: TGTGCCAGCAGTGACTCGAGGGGTACAGAGACCCAGTACTTC
cdr3_aa: CASSDSRGTETQYF

j_call: TRBJ2-3
d_call: TRBD2
v_call: TRBV9
clone_size: -
cdr3_nt: TGTGCCAGCAGCGTCCGACTAGCGGGAGGACACAATTATTTT
cdr3_aa: CASSVRLAGGHNYF

j_call: TRBJ2-5
d_call: -
v_call: TRBV7-3
clone_size: once
cdr3_nt: TGTGCCAGCAGTCGTAGGGGGGAAGAGACCCAGTACTTC
cdr3_aa: CASSRRGEETQYF

j_call: TRBJ2-1
d_call: -
v_call: TRBV7-9
clone_size: -
cdr3_nt: TGTGCCAGCAGCTTTCAAAGAAGCGGGACAGCCCTTTCCCAGTTCTTC
cdr3_aa: CASSFQRSGTALSQFF

j_call: TRBJ1-3
d_call: -
v_call: TRBV19
clone_size: few
cdr3_nt: TGTGCCAGTACTCGCGGGTCATACTCTGGAAACACCATATATTTT
cdr3_aa: CASTRGSYSGNTIYF

j_call: TRBJ1-1
d_call: TRBD1
v_call: TRBV7-2
clone_size: -
cdr3_nt: TGTGCCAGCAGCTTAGACTCAGGGGGGGCATCCGAAGCTTTCTTT
cdr3_aa: CASSLDSGGASEAFF

j_call: TRBJ2-7
d_call: TRBD1
v_call: TRBV4-2
clone_size: few
cdr3_nt: TGTGCCAGCAGTGAAACCGGTGGGACAGGGGGCGCCGAGCAGTACTTC
cdr3_aa: CASSETGGTGGAEQYF

j_call: TRBJ1-1
d_call: -
v_call: TRBV7-3
clone_size: once
cdr3_nt: TGTGCCAGCAGCTTAGACGGGAGCTATGACGACACCTTC
cdr3_aa: CASSLDGSYDDTF

j_call: TRBJ1-2
d_call: -
v_call: TRBV2
clone_size: -
cdr3_nt: -
cdr3_aa: CASGDGGTDTQYFGYAF

j_call: TRBJ2-3
d_call: TRBD2
v_call: TRBV20-1
clone_size: -
cdr3_nt: TGCAGTGCTACCCCCGGGGGGACTGAAGCAGATACGCAGTATTTT
cdr3_aa: CSATPGGTEADTQYF

j_call: TRBJ2-1
d_call: -
v_call: TRBV20-1
clone_size: -
cdr3_nt: TGCAGTGCTTACCCCCTCGAAGCCCAGGGCACCTACAATGAGCAGTTCTTC
cdr3_aa: CSAYPLEAQGTYNEQFF

j_call: TRBJ1-1
d_call: -
v_call: TRBV2
clone_size: few
cdr3_nt: TGTGCCAGCTCCGACACCATGAACACTGAAGCTTTCTTT
cdr3_aa: CASSDTMNTEAFF

j_call: TRBJ2-1
d_call: TRBD1
v_call: TRBV19
clone_size: -
cdr3_nt: TGTGCCAGTAGTAATACAGGGGGGTATGGCAATGAGCAGTTCTTC
cdr3_aa: CASSNTGGYGNEQFF

j_call: TRBJ1-3
d_call: -
v_call: TRBV7-2
clone_size: -
cdr3_nt: TGTGCCAGCAGCTTAGTGGGCGGGGCGAGCTCTGGAAACACCATATATTTT
cdr3_aa: CASSLVGGASSGNTIYF

j_call: TRBJ2-1
d_call: TRBD1
v_call: TRBV12-3/TRBV12-4
clone_size: many
cdr3_nt: TGTGCCAGCAGTCGAAACAGGGGGCAAGTCAATGAGCAGTTCTTC
cdr3_aa: CASSRNRGQVNEQFF

j_call: TRBJ2-5
d_call: TRBD1
v_call: TRBV7-6
clone_size: -
cdr3_nt: TGTGCCAGCAGCTTAGCCCCACGACAGGGAGAGACCCAGTACTTC
cdr3_aa: CASSLAPRQGETQYF

j_call: TRBJ2-1
d_call: -
v_call: TRBV19
clone_size: -
cdr3_nt: TGTGCCAGTAGTATAGCTAGCAGTTACCTGGGGAATGAGCAGTTCTTC
cdr3_aa: CASSIASSYLGNEQFF

j_call: TRBJ2-3
d_call: -
v_call: TRBV11-1
clone_size: -
cdr3_nt: TGTGCCAGCAGGGAAGATGGGACAGATACGCAGTATTTT
cdr3_aa: CASREDGTDTQYF

j_call: TRBJ2-3
d_call: -
v_call: TRBV2
clone_size: -
cdr3_nt: TGTGCCAGCGGGTTAGTGGGGATAGATACGCAGTATTTT
cdr3_aa: CASGLVGIDTQYF

j_call: TRBJ1-1
d_call: TRBD1
v_call: TRBV19
clone_size: -
cdr3_nt: TGTGCCAGTACCTTCACCCCAGGGGGACTAGCGAGCACTGAAGCTTTCTTT
cdr3_aa: CASTFTPGGLASTEAFF

j_call: TRBJ2-5
d_call: -
v_call: TRBV2
clone_size: -
cdr3_nt: TGTGCCACCAGCTTTGCTAGTCACGGGGCAGCCCAGTACTTC
cdr3_aa: CATSFASHGAAQYF

j_call: TRBJ2-5
d_call: TRBD1
v_call: TRBV19
clone_size: few
cdr3_nt: TGTGCCAGTAGTGGGGGACAGTGGGATCAGGAGACCCAGTACTTC
cdr3_aa: CASSGGQWDQETQYF

j_call: TRBJ2-5
d_call: -
v_call: TRBV7-9
clone_size: -
cdr3_nt: TGTGCCAGAAGCGGGGCTAGGGGGGGGGCATACTTC
cdr3_aa: CARSGARGGAYF

j_call: TRBJ2-7
d_call: -
v_call: TRBV19
clone_size: -
cdr3_nt: TGTGCCAGTAGTATAGACAGGGGCTACGAGCAGTACTTC
cdr3_aa: CASSIDRGYEQYF

j_call: TRBJ1-2
d_call: -
v_call: TRBV9
clone_size: -
cdr3_nt: -
cdr3_aa: CASSGGSGTQYFAF

j_call: TRBJ2-1
d_call: TRBD2
v_call: TRBV7-6
clone_size: -
cdr3_nt: TGTGCCAGCACCCTAGGGAGAAGCCGCGGGAGCGCCAAGCAGTTCTTC
cdr3_aa: CASTLGRSRGSAKQFF

j_call: TRBJ2-1
d_call: -
v_call: TRBV12-3/TRBV12-4
clone_size: many
cdr3_nt: TGTGCCAGCGGAAAACAGGTAAAGGGTGAGCAGTTCTTC
cdr3_aa: CASGKQVKGEQFF

j_call: TRBJ1-1
d_call: -
v_call: TRBV7-3
clone_size: -
cdr3_nt: TGTGCCAGCACAACAAAGGCCAACGGCAACAATCACGCTTTCTTT
cdr3_aa: CASTTKANGNNHAFF

j_call: TRBJ1-2
d_call: -
v_call: TRBV9
clone_size: -
cdr3_nt: TGTGCCAGCAGCGGGGGTGCAGATACGCAGTATTTTTACACCTTC
cdr3_aa: CASSGGADTQYFYTF

j_call: TRBJ2-3
d_call: TRBD1
v_call: TRBV7-2
clone_size: -
cdr3_nt: TGTGCCAGCAGCTTGACAGGGGGAGGTCCCGATACGCAGTATTTT
cdr3_aa: CASSLTGGGPDTQYF

j_call: TRBJ2-3
d_call: -
v_call: TRBV7-8
clone_size: many
cdr3_nt: TGTGCCAGCAGCGAAGGGGGGACAGATACGCAGTATTTT
cdr3_aa: CASSEGGTDTQYF

j_call: TRBJ2-6
d_call: -
v_call: TRBV7-9
clone_size: once
cdr3_nt: TGTGCCAGCAGCTTAGCCTTCTACTACGGGTCCTTCGTCCTGACTTTC
cdr3_aa: CASSLAFYYGSFVLTF

j_call: TRBJ1-4
d_call: -
v_call: TRBV29-1
clone_size: few
cdr3_nt: TGCAGCGTTCAGCGAGGTGCAACTAATGAAAAACTGTTTTTT
cdr3_aa: CSVQRGATNEKLFF

j_call: TRBJ1-2
d_call: -
v_call: TRBV6-5
clone_size: -
cdr3_nt: TGTGCCAGCAGCCAGGGGCCCTATGGCTACACCTTC
cdr3_aa: CASSQGPYGYTF

j_call: TRBJ2-6
d_call: TRBD1
v_call: TRBV25-1
clone_size: -
cdr3_nt: TGTGCCAGCAGTGAATATAGACCTACAGGGGGCAGGTCTAGGGCCAACGTCCTGACTTTC
cdr3_aa: CASSEYRPTGGRSRANVLTF

j_call: TRBJ2-1
d_call: -
v_call: TRBV24-1
clone_size: -
cdr3_nt: TGTGCCACCATGTACGGAGAGAGCAGCGATGAGCAGTTCTTC
cdr3_aa: CATMYGESSDEQFF

j_call: TRBJ1-2
d_call: TRBD1
v_call: TRBV7-2
clone_size: few
cdr3_nt: TGTGCCAGCAGCTTAAGACAGGGTTATCTCCGCTACACCACCTTC
cdr3_aa: CASSLRQGYLRYTTF

j_call: TRBJ2-1
d_call: TRBD1
v_call: TRBV19
clone_size: -
cdr3_nt: TGTGCCAGTAGTGGGACAGGGACTGCTTCCAATGGCCAGTTCTTC
cdr3_aa: CASSGTGTASNGQFF

j_call: TRBJ2-7
d_call: -
v_call: TRBV15
clone_size: -
cdr3_nt: TGTGCCACCAGCAGAGAGGGACTGGGCTACGAGCAGTACTTC
cdr3_aa: CATSREGLGYEQYF

j_call: TRBJ1-6
d_call: -
v_call: TRBV7-9
clone_size: -
cdr3_nt: TGTGCCAGCAGCATGGGGAGGGGCGGCTATAATTCACCCCTCCACTTT
cdr3_aa: CASSMGRGGYNSPLHF

j_call: TRBJ1-6
d_call: TRBD1
v_call: TRBV5-6
clone_size: -
cdr3_nt: TGTGCCAGCAGCTCTACAGGGGACGTGGCACCCCTCCACTTT
cdr3_aa: CASSSTGDVAPLHF

j_call: TRBJ2-3
d_call: -
v_call: TRBV5-1
clone_size: -
cdr3_nt: TGCGCCAGCAGCTTGTCATTAGGGGGAGATACGCAGTATTTT
cdr3_aa: CASSLSLGGDTQYF

j_call: TRBJ2-5
d_call: -
v_call: TRBV5-6
clone_size: -
cdr3_nt: TGTGCCAGAAGCGAGGCTAAGCAGACCCAGTACTTC
cdr3_aa: CARSEAKQTQYF

j_call: TRBJ2-1
d_call: -
v_call: TRBV7-9
clone_size: -
cdr3_nt: TGTGCCAGCAGCTTAGCAAGTAGCTACGGGGCCGACGAGCAGTTCTTC
cdr3_aa: CASSLASSYGADEQFF

j_call: TRBJ1-6
d_call: -
v_call: TRBV7-2
clone_size: -
cdr3_nt: TGTGCCAGCAGTGGGGATCTGGATAATTCACCCCTCCACTTT
cdr3_aa: CASSGDLDNSPLHF